This TCR beta chain stems from a study of blood T cell repertoires in COVID-19. Background on the study: The United States, Italy and Spain were the sources of the acute and convalescent COVID-19 samples. In each case, the material was cDNA or gDNA derived from T cells, B-cell-depleted T cells, or PBMCs.

Original data processing: Estimation of nucleated cell counts relied on the amplification of reference gene primers. Method: immunoSEQ multiplex PCR; TCRdb's copy keeps in-frame clones and lacks some. V and J calls and clone size are given by that table; D and trimming were obtained from the DNA. The sample holds about 73,000 clones, roughly four fifths seen once. V was shortened by 3 bases and J by 2 bases, with 10 bases between the two germline ends. Germline CDR1 is SGHRS and CDR2 is YFSETQ. CDR3 length: 14 amino acids. The sequencing sample was made of peripheral blood. The receptor was isolated from a woman between 65 and 79 years old with acute or convalescent COVID-19. V is TRBV5-1 and J is TRBJ2-3; D is perhaps TRBD2 (6 bases). The CDR3 here is CASSSGGITDTQYF. The CDR3 nucleotides are TGCGCCAGCAGCTCAGGAGGGATCACAGATACGCAGTATTTT.